This TCR beta chain was profiled in a study of breast tumors, draining lymph nodes, adjacent tissues. Findings and caveats of the study: Tumor TCR diversity was below lymph nodes but above nontumor tissue.

One entry per CDR3 protein results from TCRdb running MiXCR on the multiplex PCR reads. In the table there are 200,000 to 250,000 distinct CDR3 sequences, roughly a third of which are singletons. The lymph nodes were axillary draining lymph nodes from breast cancer patients. This clonotype was counted many times. Its antigen is currently unknown. The origin of this receptor is a female donor with breast cancer. Some clones in this sample may be carry-over from other donors' samples. The sequencing sample was made of axillary lymph node tissue.

The CDR3 here is CSASFLAGGETQYF. The CDR3 coding sequence is TGCAGTGCTAGTTTCCTGGCGGGGGGAGAGACCCAGTACTTC. The rearrangement joins TRBV20-1 to TRBJ2-5; 8 nucleotides line up with TRBD2. Germline assignment: CDR1 DFQATT and CDR2 SNEGSKA (reference sequence). V was clipped by 3 bases and J by 4 bases; unmatched bases: 7. The CDR3 is 14 amino acids.